This T cell receptor beta chain was recorded in a study of Ad26.COV2.S vaccination and SARS-CoV-2 variants. TCRdb keeps only in-frame clones here, not all; method: immunoSEQ multiplex PCR. This sample has around 100,000 clones, with roughly 75% found just once. With 5 bases removed from V and 2 bases from J, the gap between germline ends came to 21 bases. The CDR3 spans 18 residues. Germline V lookup: CDR1 MDHEN, CDR2 SYDVKM. The clonotype was recovered from a human donor who had recovered from COVID-19. The sequenced sample was peripheral blood, obtained after recovery from COVID-19. This chain connects TRBV28 to TRBJ2-2; D may be TRBD1 (6 bases). The CDR3 coding sequence is TGTGCCAGCAGTAGCCACAGGGCCCCCGGAGTAAACACCGGGGAGCTGTTTTTT. Translated: CASSSHRAPGVNTGELFF.